This T cell receptor (beta chain) is from a study of PD-1 blockade in mismatch repair-deficient tumors. Study-level points and caveats: After pembrolizumab, tumor-resident clones rose rapidly, then generally contracted before radiologic responses.

The CDR3 covers 14 residues. CDR1 SGHNT and CDR2 YYREEE come from the germline V gene (reference sequence). The V gene lost 0 bases and the J gene lost 5 bases, with 9 bases spanning the gap. On this clone itself: Its specificity is unknown.

The data were produced by immunoSEQ multiplex PCR, yet TCRdb's version contains in-frame clones alone and is incomplete. The sample records 40,000 to 60,000 clones, 77% being singletons. Every patient had mismatch repair deficiency by PCR or immunohistochemistry. Three pembrolizumab responders had their TCRs sequenced. The V call is TRBV5-4, the J call TRBJ2-1, with D uncertain. This specimen was PBMCs, taken before pembrolizumab treatment. The TCR originated in an adult with mismatch repair-deficient cancer. CDR3 loop: CASSLERAHNEQFF. The CDR3 DNA is TGTGCCAGCAGCTTGGAGCGAGCCCACAATGAGCAGTTCTTC.